This TCR beta chain was recorded in a study of blood T cell repertoires in COVID-19. Study information: Sample material is recorded as cDNA or gDNA derived from T cells, B-cell-depleted T cells, or PBMCs.

The data were produced by immunoSEQ multiplex PCR, yet TCRdb's version contains in-frame clones alone and is incomplete. The table lists around 170,000 clones, around 72% of them singletons, with 3% in the top ten. This CDR3 region has 13 residues. V shed 8 bases and J shed 0 bases, with 10 bases lying between them. Per the germline V gene, CDR1 is ENHRY and CDR2 is SYGVKD. This clone was counted once. This TCR derives from a woman older than 75 with acute or convalescent COVID-19. Sequencing used peripheral blood. The V and J genes are TRBV10-3 and TRBJ2-5; D possibly corresponds to TRBD2 (5 bases). CDR3 coding DNA: TGTGCCATCGGTCGGGAATACCAAGAGACCCAGTACTTC. It translates to CAIGREYQETQYF.